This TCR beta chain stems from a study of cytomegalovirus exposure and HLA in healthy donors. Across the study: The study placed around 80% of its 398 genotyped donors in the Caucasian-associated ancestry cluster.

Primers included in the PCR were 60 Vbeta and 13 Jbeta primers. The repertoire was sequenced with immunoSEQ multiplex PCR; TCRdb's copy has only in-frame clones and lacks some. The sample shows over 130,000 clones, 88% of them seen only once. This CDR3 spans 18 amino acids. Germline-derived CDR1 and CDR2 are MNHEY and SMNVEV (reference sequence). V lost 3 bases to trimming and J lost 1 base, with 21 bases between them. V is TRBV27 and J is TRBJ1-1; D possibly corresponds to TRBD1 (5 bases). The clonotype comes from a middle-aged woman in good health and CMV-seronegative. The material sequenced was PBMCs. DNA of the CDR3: TGTGCCAGCAGTTTGAATCCGTCCGGGGCGGGAGGGAACACTGAAGCTTTCTTT. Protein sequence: CASSLNPSGAGGNTEAFF.